These 17 T cell receptor beta chains came from one sample sequenced in a study of T cells in women clearing cervical HPV infection. Measured with immunoSEQ multiplex PCR; TCRdb has only the in-frame clones, and not every one. The listing contains about 41,000 clones. The source material was blood buffy coat. These receptor sequences come from a woman aged 18 to 75 with a cervical HPV16 infection that either progressed to CIN3+ or cleared (not recorded which).

Comment on this clone: The CDR3 extends 3 residues past the end of the read, so its final part is completed from the germline J gene. The rearrangement joins TRBV19 to TRBJ2-1; TRBD2 matches 7 bases. V dropped 5 bases and J dropped 4; count of bases not matched to a gene: 8. This CDR3 is 15 amino acids long. Looked up from germline, CDR1 is LNHDA and CDR2 is SQIVND (reference sequence). Incomplete CDR3 DNA: TGTGCCAGTAGTTTTGGGGGGGAACCATACAATGAG. Its protein is CASSFGGEPYNE. The CDR3 as a whole reads CASSFGGEPYNEQFF.

On this clone: Read coverage stops 3 residues before the CDR3 terminus; the germline J gene supplies the remainder. V usage is TRBV2 and J usage is TRBJ2-7; D possibly uses TRBD1 or TRBD2 (5 bases each). V lost 2 bases to trimming and J lost 2 bases, with 10 bases between them. Germline CDR1 and CDR2: SNHLY and FYNNEI. This CDR3 is built from 14 residues. Incomplete CDR3 DNA: TGTGCCAGCAGTGAAAGAGGGGCGGCCTACGAG. Amino acids: CASSERGAAYE. The complete CDR3 sequence is CASSERGAAYEQYF.

The CDR3 loop reads CASSLGGQVPYGYTF. Partial CDR3 DNA: TGTGCCAGCAGCTTAGGCGGACAGGTTCCCTATGGC. The chain recombines TRBV7-8 with TRBJ1-2, with 7 positions matching TRBD1. The missing CDR3 end, 3 residues past where the read stops, is filled in from the germline J gene. Germline V gene data show CDR1 as SGHVS and CDR2 as FQNEAQ. Trimming at V came to 1 base and at J to 4 bases, leaving 6 bases not matched to a gene. The CDR3 length is 15 residues.

Comment on this clone: The read gets to within 3 residues of the CDR3 end, and the germline J gene fills in the rest. This sequence joins TRBV20-1 and TRBJ2-1, with 10 bases aligning to TRBD1. Germline CDR1 and CDR2: DFQATT and SNEGSKA (reference sequence). After removal of 8 bases from V and 8 bases from J, the junction contained 12 bases not matched to a gene. This CDR3 has 14 residues. The CDR3 protein is CSQTGDRGSDEQFF. The covered CDR3 bases are TGCAGTCAGACCGGGGACAGGGGCAGCGATGAG.

For this clone: With the read ending 3 residues before the CDR3 end, the germline J gene is used to fill in that end. The gene calls are TRBV5-6 and TRBJ1-3; perhaps TRBD1 as D (5 bases). CDR3 length equals 14 residues. V shed 4 bases and J shed 0 bases, with 8 bases lying between them. Germline lookup yields CDR1 SGHDT and CDR2 YYEEEE. The part of the CDR3 DNA that was read is TGTGCCAGCAGCGCGACAGTCTCTGGAAACACC. Residues: CASSATVSGNT. From start to end, the CDR3 is CASSATVSGNTIYF. Filled out from reference TRBV5-6 and TRBJ1-3, the complete variable domain reads DAGVTQSPTHLIKTRGQQVTLRCSPKSGHDTVSWYQQALGQGPQFIFQYYEEEERQRGNFPDRFSGHQFPNYSSELNVNALLLGDSALYLCASSATVSGNTIYFGEGSWLTVV.

Turning to this clone: The read terminates 3 residues ahead of where the CDR3 ends, so the germline J gene completes it. This chain uses TRBV5-1 with TRBJ1-2; 7 bases are shared with TRBD1. J lost 0 bases, V lost 4 bases, and 3 bases had no gene match. This CDR3 spans 14 amino acids. Germline CDR1 SGHRS, CDR2 YFSETQ. The CDR3 bases that were read are TGCGCCAGCAGCCCTGGACAGGCTAACTATGGC. This translates into CASSPGQANYG. The entire CDR3 protein reads CASSPGQANYGYTF.

About this clone: Read sequence stops 3 residues before the CDR3 end, and the germline J gene provides the missing end. The chain couples TRBV30 to TRBJ2-3; TRBD2 matches at 8 bases. The CDR3 covers 15 residues. The V segment lost 2 bases and the J segment 5 bases; nucleotides outside the gene matches: 9. CDR1 and CDR2 from the germline V gene are GTSNPN and SVGIG (reference sequence). CDR3 DNA (partial): TGTGCCTGGAGTCGATCCGGGGGGGCTTTAGATACG. It translates to CAWSRSGGALDT. The whole CDR3 protein is CAWSRSGGALDTQYF.

The part of the CDR3 DNA that was read is TGTGCCAGCAGTGCCTTACAGGGGGAACTCAATCAGCCC. Residues: CASSALQGELNQP. From start to end, the CDR3 is CASSALQGELNQPQHF. The V and J genes are TRBV2 and TRBJ1-5, with 8 bases fitting TRBD1. The CDR3 goes on 3 residues after the read ends, and that part is filled in from the germline J gene. Germline CDR1 and CDR2: SNHLY and FYNNEI. This CDR3 is 16 amino acids long. V trimming: 4 bases; J trimming: 3 bases; junction bases outside the gene matches: 8.

Regarding this clone: Coverage ceases 3 residues before the CDR3 finishes, and the germline J gene fills in the end. V gene TRBV19 combines with J gene TRBJ2-5, with D maybe TRBD1 (6 bases). The CDR3 loop spans 16 amino acids. Germline values: CDR1 LNHDA, CDR2 SQIVND (reference sequence). Trimming stripped 5 bases from V and 6 bases from J, with 22 bases between. The covered CDR3 bases are TGTGCCAGTAGTGGAACAACAGGGATTGCCTCGCAGACC. Protein sequence: CASSGTTGIASQT. The entire CDR3 is CASSGTTGIASQTQYF. Full variable domain (missing parts from reference TRBV19 and TRBJ2-5): DGGITQSPKYLFRKEGQNVTLSCEQNLNHDAMYWYRQDPGQGLRLIYYSQIVNDFQKGDIAEGYSVSREKKESFPLTVTSAQKNPTAFYLCASSGTTGIASQTQYFGPGTRLLVL.

Turning to this clone: The CDR3 end lies 3 residues beyond the end of the read and is filled in from the germline J gene. The rearrangement links TRBV5-5 to TRBJ1-1, with D uncertain. In germline, CDR1 is SGHKS, CDR2 YYEKEE (reference sequence). The CDR3 sequence is 14 residues long. V was pared by 4 bases and J by 3 bases, with 13 bases between. The covered CDR3 bases are TGTGCCAGCAGCGTGTTTGAAAGGGACACTGAA. It codes for CASSVFERDTE. The full CDR3 protein reads CASSVFERDTEAFF.

Concerning this clone itself: The observed sequence ends 3 residues before the CDR3 terminus, with the missing tail filled in from the germline J gene. The chain uses TRBV20-1 and TRBJ2-2, with 7 nucleotides matching TRBD2. V lost 3 bases to trimming and J lost 4 bases; unmatched junction nucleotides: 11. CDR1 and CDR2 from the germline V gene are DFQATT and SNEGSKA (reference sequence). The CDR3 is made up of 16 amino acids. The CDR3 bases that were read are TGCAGTGCTAGCCTTGGACTAGTCGGTTTCACCGGGGAG. Encoded protein: CSASLGLVGFTGE. The entire CDR3 protein is CSASLGLVGFTGELFF.

On this clone itself: Read data end 3 residues before the CDR3 end; the end is taken from the germline J gene. The chain joins TRBV19 to TRBJ1-1; 10 bases align to TRBD1. The CDR3 has 16 amino acids. Per the germline V gene, CDR1 is LNHDA and CDR2 is SQIVND (reference sequence). The V segment lost 5 bases and the J segment 1 base; nucleotides outside the gene matches: 7. CDR3 loop: CASSLQGQGRNTEAFF. Incomplete CDR3 DNA: TGTGCCAGTAGTCTACAGGGACAGGGGAGGAACACTGAA. Filled out from reference TRBV19 and TRBJ1-1, the complete variable domain reads DGGITQSPKYLFRKEGQNVTLSCEQNLNHDAMYWYRQDPGQGLRLIYYSQIVNDFQKGDIAEGYSVSREKKESFPLTVTSAQKNPTAFYLCASSLQGQGRNTEAFFGQGTRLTVV.

Concerning this clone: Read coverage stops 3 residues before the CDR3 terminus; the germline J gene supplies the remainder. The same CDR3 is also encoded by other DNA sequences in this sample. The chain couples TRBV28 to TRBJ2-7; 11 bases line up with TRBD2. With 6 bases clipped from V and 3 bases from J, the junction kept 7 bases outside the gene matches. The CDR3 runs to 15 residues. Germline CDR1 is MDHEN and CDR2 is SYDVKM. The CDR3 sequence is CASSQTSGRSYEQYF. CDR3 DNA, as far as it was read: TGTGCCAGCAGCCAAACTAGCGGGAGAAGCTACGAG.

Regarding this clone: The read terminates 3 residues ahead of where the CDR3 ends, so the germline J gene completes it. The V and J genes are TRBV5-4 and TRBJ1-1; D ambiguous. CDR1 is SGHNT, CDR2 YYREEE, per germline (reference sequence). The CDR3 extends over 13 amino acids. V was cut by 2 bases and J by 0 bases, with 5 bases left in between. The sequenced part of the CDR3 DNA is TGTGCCAGCAGCTTACTGATGAACACTGAA. Translated, it gives CASSLLMNTE. The CDR3 reads in full as CASSLLMNTEAFF. The full variable domain, with the rest looked up from reference TRBV5-4 and TRBJ1-1, is ETGVTQSPTHLIKTRGQQVTLRCSSQSGHNTVSWYQQALGQGPQFIFQYYREEENGRGNFPPRFSGLQFPNYSSELNVNALELDDSALYLCASSLLMNTEAFFGQGTRLTVV.

About this clone: The read halts 3 residues ahead of the CDR3 end, with the missing end drawn from the germline J gene. The V and J genes are TRBV18 and TRBJ1-5; 11 positions match TRBD1. The germline CDR1 and CDR2 sequences are KGHSH and LQKENI. V shed 0 bases and J 2 bases; nucleotides not matched to a gene: 3. The CDR3 totals 17 residues. CDR3 DNA (partial): TGTGCCAGCTCACCACCGGGACAGGGGGTGGGCAATCAGCCC. Protein product: CASSPPGQGVGNQP. The entire CDR3 is CASSPPGQGVGNQPQHF.

Worth noting for this clone: The read is 3 residues too short to cover the CDR3 end, so that end is filled in from the germline J gene. The V gene is TRBV13, the J gene TRBJ1-4, with TRBD1 matching 8 bases. In germline, CDR1 is PRHDT, CDR2 FYEKMQ (reference sequence). The CDR3 covers 16 residues. J lost 6 bases, V lost 5 bases, and 11 bases had no gene match. CDR3 DNA (partial): TGTGCCAGCAGCGCAAACAGGGGGACATACCATGAAAAA. Protein product: CASSANRGTYHEK. The CDR3, in full, reads CASSANRGTYHEKLFF.

Details on this clone: The CDR3 is cut off 3 residues early in the read; its end comes from the germline J gene. The chain uses TRBV5-1 and TRBJ1-4, with D maybe TRBD1 (6 bases). Per germline, CDR1 SGHRS and CDR2 YFSETQ. V shed 1 base and J shed 7 bases, with 14 bases lying between them. The CDR3 is 15 amino acids. Here the CDR3 reads CASSLTQGGGEKLFF. The covered CDR3 bases are TGCGCCAGCAGCTTGACACAAGGGGGAGGTGAAAAA.